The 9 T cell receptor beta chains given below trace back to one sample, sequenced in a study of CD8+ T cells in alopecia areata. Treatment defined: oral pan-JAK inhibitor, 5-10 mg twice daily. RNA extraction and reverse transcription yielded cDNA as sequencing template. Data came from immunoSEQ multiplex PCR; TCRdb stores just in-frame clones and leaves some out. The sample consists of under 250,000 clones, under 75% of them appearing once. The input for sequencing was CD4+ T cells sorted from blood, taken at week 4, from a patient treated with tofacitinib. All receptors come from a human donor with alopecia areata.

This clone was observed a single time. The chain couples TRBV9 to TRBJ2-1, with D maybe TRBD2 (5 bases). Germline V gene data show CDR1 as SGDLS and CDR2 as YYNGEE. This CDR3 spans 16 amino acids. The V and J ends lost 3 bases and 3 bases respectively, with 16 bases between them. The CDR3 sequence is CASSARLGGFYNEQFF. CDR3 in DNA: TGTGCCAGCAGCGCCCGATTAGGCGGGTTCTACAATGAGCAGTTCTTC.

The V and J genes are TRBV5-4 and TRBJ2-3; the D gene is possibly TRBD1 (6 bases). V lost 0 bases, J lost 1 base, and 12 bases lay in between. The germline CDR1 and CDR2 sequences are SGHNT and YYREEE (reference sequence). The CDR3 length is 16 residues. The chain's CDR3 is CASSLVAGVGTDTQYF. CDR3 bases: TGTGCCAGCAGCTTGGTGGCAGGGGTCGGCACAGATACGCAGTATTTT.

CDR3: CASSVEHTGANVLTF. CDR3 DNA: TGTGCCAGCAGCGTAGAGCACACTGGGGCCAACGTCCTGACTTTC. The chain joins TRBV9 to TRBJ2-6; D gene uncertain. CDR1 is SGDLS and CDR2 is YYNGEE in the germline V gene. This CDR3 is 15 amino acids long. The V and J ends lost 0 bases and 2 bases respectively, with 6 bases between them.

The CDR3 reads CAWSTKDTQYF. In DNA form, the CDR3 reads TGTGCCTGGAGCACGAAAGATACGCAGTATTTT. The J gene is TRBJ2-3, the V gene TRBV30; D gene ambiguous. Trimming removed 3 bases at V and 5 bases at J, with 6 bases between. The CDR3 has 11 amino acids. CDR1 is GTSNPN and CDR2 is SVGIG in the germline V gene (reference sequence).

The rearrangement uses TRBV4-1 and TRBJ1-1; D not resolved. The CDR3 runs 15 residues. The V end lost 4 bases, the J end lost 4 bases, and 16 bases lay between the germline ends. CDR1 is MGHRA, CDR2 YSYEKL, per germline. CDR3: CASSPQTLGGTEAFF. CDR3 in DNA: TGCGCCAGCAGCCCCCAGACCTTAGGAGGCACTGAAGCTTTCTTT.

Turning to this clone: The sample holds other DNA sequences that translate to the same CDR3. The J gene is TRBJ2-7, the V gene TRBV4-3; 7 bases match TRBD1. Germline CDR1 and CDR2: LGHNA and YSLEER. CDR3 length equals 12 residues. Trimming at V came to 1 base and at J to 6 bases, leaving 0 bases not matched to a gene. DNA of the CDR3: TGCGCCAGCAGCCAAGCAGGGGGCGAGCAGTACTTC. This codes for CASSQAGGEQYF.

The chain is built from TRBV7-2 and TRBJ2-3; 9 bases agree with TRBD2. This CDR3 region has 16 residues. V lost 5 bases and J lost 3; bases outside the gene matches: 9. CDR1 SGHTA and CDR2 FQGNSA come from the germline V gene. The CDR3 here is CASSPLAGGATDTQYF. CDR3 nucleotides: TGTGCCAGCAGCCCTCTGGCGGGGGGGGCAACAGATACGCAGTATTTT.

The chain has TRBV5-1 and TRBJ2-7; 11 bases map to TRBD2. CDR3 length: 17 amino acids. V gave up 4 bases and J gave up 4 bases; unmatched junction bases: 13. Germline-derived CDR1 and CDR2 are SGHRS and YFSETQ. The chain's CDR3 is CASSHTSGGRNRYEQYF. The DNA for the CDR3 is TGCGCCAGCAGCCACACTAGCGGGGGCCGTAATCGGTACGAGCAGTACTTC.

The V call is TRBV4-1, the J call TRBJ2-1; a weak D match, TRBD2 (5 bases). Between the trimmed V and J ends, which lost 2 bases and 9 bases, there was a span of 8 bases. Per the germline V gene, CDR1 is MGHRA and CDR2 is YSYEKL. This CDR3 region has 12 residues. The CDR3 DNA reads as TGCGCCAGCAGCCAAACTAGGTCTGAGCAGTTCTTC. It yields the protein CASSQTRSEQFF.